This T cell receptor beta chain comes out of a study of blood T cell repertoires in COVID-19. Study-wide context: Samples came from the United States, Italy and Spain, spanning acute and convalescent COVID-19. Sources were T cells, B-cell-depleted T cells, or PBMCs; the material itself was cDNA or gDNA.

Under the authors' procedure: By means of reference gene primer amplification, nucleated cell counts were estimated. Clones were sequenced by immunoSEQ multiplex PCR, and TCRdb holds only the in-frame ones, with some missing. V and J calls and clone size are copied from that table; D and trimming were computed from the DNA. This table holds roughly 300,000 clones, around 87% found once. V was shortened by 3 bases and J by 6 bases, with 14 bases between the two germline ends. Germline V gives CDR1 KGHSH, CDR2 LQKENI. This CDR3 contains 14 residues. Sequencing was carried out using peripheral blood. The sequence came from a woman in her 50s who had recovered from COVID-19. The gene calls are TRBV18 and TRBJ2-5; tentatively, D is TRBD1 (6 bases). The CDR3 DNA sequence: TGTGCCAGCTCACCCCCGACAGGTCCCCAGACCCAGTACTTC. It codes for CASSPPTGPQTQYF.